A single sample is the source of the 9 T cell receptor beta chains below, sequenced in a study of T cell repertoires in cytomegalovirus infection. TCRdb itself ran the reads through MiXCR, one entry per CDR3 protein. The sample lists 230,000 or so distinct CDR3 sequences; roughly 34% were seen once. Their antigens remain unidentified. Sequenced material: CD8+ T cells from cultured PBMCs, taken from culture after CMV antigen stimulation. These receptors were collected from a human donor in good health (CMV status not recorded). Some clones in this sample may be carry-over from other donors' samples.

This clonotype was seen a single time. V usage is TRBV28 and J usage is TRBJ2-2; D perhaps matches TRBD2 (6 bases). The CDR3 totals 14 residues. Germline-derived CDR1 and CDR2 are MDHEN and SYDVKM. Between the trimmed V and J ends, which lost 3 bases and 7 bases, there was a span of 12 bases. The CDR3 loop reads CASSLRGLVGELFF. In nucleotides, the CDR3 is TGTGCCAGCAGTTTGCGGGGATTGGTCGGGGAGCTGTTTTTT.

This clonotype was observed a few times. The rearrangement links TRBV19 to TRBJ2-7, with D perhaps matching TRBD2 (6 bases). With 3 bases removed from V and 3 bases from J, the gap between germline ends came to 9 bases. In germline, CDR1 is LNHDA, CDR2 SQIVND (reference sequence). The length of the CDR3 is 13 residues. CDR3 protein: CASSIQEGYEQYF. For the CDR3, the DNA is TGTGCCAGTAGTATCCAGGAGGGCTACGAGCAGTACTTC.

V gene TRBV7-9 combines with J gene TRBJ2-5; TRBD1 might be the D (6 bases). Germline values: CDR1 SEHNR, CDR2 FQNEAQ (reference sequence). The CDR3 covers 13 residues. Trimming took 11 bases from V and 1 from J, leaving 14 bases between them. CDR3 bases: TGTGCCTCCTTGGGGGCGGCCCAAGAGACCCAGTACTTC. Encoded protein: CASLGAAQETQYF.

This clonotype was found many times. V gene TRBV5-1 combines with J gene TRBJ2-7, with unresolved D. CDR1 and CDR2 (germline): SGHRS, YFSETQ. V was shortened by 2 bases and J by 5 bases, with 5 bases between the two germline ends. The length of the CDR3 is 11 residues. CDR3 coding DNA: TGCGCCAGCAGCTTAGGCCACGAGCAGTACTTC. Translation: CASSLGHEQYF.

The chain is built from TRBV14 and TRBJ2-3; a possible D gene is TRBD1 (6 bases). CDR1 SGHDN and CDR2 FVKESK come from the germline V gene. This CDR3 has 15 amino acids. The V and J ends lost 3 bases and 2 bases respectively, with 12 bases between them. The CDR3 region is CASSHLQGNTDTQYF. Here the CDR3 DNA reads TGTGCCAGCAGCCACTTACAGGGAAACACAGATACGCAGTATTTT.

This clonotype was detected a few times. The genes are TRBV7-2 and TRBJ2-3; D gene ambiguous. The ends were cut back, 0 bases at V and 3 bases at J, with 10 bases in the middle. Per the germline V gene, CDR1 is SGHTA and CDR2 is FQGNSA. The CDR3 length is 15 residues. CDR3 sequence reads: CASSLALRSTDTQYF. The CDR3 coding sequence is TGTGCCAGCAGCTTAGCGCTAAGATCTACAGATACGCAGTATTTT.

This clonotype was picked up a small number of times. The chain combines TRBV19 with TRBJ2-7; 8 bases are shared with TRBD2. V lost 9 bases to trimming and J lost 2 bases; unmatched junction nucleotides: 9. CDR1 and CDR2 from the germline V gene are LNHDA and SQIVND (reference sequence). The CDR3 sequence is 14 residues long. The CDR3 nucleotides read TGTGCCAGCGTACCGGGACTAGAGGCCTACGAGCAGTACTTC. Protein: CASVPGLEAYEQYF. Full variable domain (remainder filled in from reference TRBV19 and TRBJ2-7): DGGITQSPKYLFRKEGQNVTLSCEQNLNHDAMYWYRQDPGQGLRLIYYSQIVNDFQKGDIAEGYSVSREKKESFPLTVTSAQKNPTAFYLCASVPGLEAYEQYFGPGTRLTVT.

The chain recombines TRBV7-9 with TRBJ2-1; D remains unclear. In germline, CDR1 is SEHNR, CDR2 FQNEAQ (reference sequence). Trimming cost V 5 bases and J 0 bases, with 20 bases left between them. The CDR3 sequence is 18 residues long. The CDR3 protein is CASSGLFRQQSSYNEQFF. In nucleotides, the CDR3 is TGTGCCAGCAGCGGGCTGTTTCGCCAGCAAAGCTCCTACAATGAGCAGTTCTTC.

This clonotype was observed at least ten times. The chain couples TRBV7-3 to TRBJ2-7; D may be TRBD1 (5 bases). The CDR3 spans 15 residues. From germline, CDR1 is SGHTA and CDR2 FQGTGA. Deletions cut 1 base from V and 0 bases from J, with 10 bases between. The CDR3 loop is CASSLIGDSSYEQYF. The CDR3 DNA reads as TGTGCCAGCAGCTTAATCGGCGACAGCTCCTACGAGCAGTACTTC.